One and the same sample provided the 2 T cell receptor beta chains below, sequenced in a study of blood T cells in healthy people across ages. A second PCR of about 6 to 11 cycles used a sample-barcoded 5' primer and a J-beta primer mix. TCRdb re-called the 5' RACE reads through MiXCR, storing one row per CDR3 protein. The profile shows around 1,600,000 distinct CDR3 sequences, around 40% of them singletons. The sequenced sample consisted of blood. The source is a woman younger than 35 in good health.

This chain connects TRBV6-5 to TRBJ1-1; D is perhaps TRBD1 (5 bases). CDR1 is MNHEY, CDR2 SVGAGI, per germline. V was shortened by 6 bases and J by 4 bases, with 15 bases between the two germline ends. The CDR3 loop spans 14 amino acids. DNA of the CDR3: TGTGCCAGCAGCCGGGACCGGGGGGTCACTGAAGCTTTCTTT. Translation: CASSRDRGVTEAFF.

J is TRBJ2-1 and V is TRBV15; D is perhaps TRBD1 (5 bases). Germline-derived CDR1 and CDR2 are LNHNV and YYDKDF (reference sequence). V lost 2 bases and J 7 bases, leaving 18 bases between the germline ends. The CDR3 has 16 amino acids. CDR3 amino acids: CATSRKGQGSGNEQFF. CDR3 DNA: TGTGCCACCAGCAGAAAAGGGCAGGGATCTGGTAATGAGCAGTTCTTC.